This T cell receptor (beta chain) derives from a study of CD8 T cells in ankylosing spondylitis (dated by TCRdb to between 2016 and 2019). Some background on the complete study: To find TCR variants linked to disease, the study profiled T cell receptor beta repertoires in ankylosing spondylitis patients and healthy donors. The full study cohort was made up of approximately 27 ankylosing spondylitis patients and 108 healthy donors. Peripheral blood was sampled, and synovial fluid was also collected from ankylosing spondylitis patients. General study outcomes and caveats: The disease-linked clones were reported as significantly enriched in matched synovial fluid samples from ankylosing spondylitis patients. Blood from ankylosing spondylitis patients appeared to be characterized by a TCR beta motif composed of several highly homologous amino acid variants. Some motif variants were previously reported in synovial fluid and blood of reactive arthritis patients, suggesting common disease-initiation mechanisms. The disease-linked clones showed a CD8+ phenotype and occurred at relatively low frequencies in peripheral blood.

The CDR3 sequence holds 14 residues, the cysteine and phenylalanine included. This entry keeps only the CDR3 DNA: 42 bases, framed from base 1. Via the germline V gene (reference sequence), CDR1 is LGHDT and CDR2 YNNKEL. V is shortened by 1 base, J by 8 bases, and the region joining them spans 11 bases. These reads were obtained on an Illumina HiSeq 2500. Quantitative 5'-RACE with molecular barcodes was used to prepare TCR beta libraries. The study's own analysis went as follows. A new computational method, built on a probabilistic model of VDJ rearrangement, was used to identify disease-linked TCR variants. TCRdb redid the processing of the public reads, applying fastp at Q25 and MiXCR, and retained in-frame beta chains. Rows matching on CDR3 protein sequence are summarized as one entry with the most common DNA and genes. Here the V and J calls rest on TCRdb's processing, not on the authors' analysis. Recorded for this sample are fewer than 550,000 distinct CDR3 sequences; roughly 5% of them occurred a single time. In total, the top ten clones hold 3% to 4% of the sample.

This clonotype was observed many times. Its antigen target is currently unknown. No base quality values were provided; no much bigger clone lies one nucleotide off. Sequenced input: blood, either unsorted or a sorted T cell fraction (not recorded which). The rearranged segments are TRBV3-1 and TRBJ1-4; the D region possibly corresponds to TRBD1 (5 bases align). The receptor comes from a male donor with ankylosing spondylitis. The CDR3 protein: CASSQGGGEEKLFF. The DNA sequence is TGTGCCAGCAGCCAAGGCGGGGGTGAGGAAAAACTGTTTTTT.